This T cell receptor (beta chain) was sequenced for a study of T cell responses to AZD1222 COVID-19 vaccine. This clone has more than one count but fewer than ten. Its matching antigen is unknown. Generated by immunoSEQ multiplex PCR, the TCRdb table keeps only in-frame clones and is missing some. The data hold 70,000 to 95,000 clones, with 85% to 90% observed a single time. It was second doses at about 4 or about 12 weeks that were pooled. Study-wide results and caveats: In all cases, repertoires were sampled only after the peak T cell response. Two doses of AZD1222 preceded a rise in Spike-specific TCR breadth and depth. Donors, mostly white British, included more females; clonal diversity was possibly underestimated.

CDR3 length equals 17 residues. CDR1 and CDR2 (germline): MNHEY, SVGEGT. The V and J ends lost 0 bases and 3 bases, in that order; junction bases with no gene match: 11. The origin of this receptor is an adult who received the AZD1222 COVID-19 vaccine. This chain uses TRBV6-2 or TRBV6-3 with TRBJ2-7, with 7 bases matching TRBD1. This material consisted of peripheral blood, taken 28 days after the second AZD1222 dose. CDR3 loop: CASSYSPEGARYYEQYF. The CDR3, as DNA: TGTGCCAGCAGTTACTCGCCTGAGGGGGCGCGATACTACGAGCAGTACTTC.